This T cell receptor beta chain was documented in a study of PD-1 blockade in classical Hodgkin lymphoma. Study findings and constraints: Reasons behind the repertoire differences stay unclear, perhaps disease activity or earlier therapy. Reported findings placed baseline TCR diversity lower in newly diagnosed patients (compared with healthy donors). Some patients began nivolumab under 1 year after ASCT. These patients were excluded from later analyses. Whoever responded completely had baseline diversity much like that seen in newly diagnosed patients.

All patients relapsed after autologous stem cell transplantation, and brentuximab vedotin exposure varied. This table comes from immunoSEQ multiplex PCR, and its TCRdb copy is limited to in-frame clones, with some not included. There are almost 100,000 clones in the sample; about nine tenths occur only once, and over 2.5% lies in the top ten. The length of the CDR3 is 18 residues. The germline gives CDR1 SGHKS, CDR2 YYEKEE (reference sequence). Trimming pared 3 bases from V and 1 base from J, leaving 20 bases between. To note about this clone: The antigen remains unidentified.

The clonotype originates from a human donor with classical Hodgkin lymphoma. The material sequenced was peripheral blood mononuclear cells (PBMCs), taken at baseline. The V call is TRBV5-5, the J call TRBJ1-5, with D possibly TRBD1 on 6 matching bases. The CDR3 DNA reads as TGTGCCAGCAGCTCCACCACGAAGGGGGGCCGGAGCAATCAGCCCCAGCATTTT. The encoded protein is CASSSTTKGGRSNQPQHF. Variable domain in full (rest from reference TRBV5-5 and TRBJ1-5): DAGVTQSPTHLIKTRGQQVTLRCSPISGHKSVSWYQQVLGQGPQFIFQYYEKEERGRGNFPDRFSARQFPNYSSELNVNALLLGDSALYLCASSSTTKGGRSNQPQHFGDGTRLSIL.